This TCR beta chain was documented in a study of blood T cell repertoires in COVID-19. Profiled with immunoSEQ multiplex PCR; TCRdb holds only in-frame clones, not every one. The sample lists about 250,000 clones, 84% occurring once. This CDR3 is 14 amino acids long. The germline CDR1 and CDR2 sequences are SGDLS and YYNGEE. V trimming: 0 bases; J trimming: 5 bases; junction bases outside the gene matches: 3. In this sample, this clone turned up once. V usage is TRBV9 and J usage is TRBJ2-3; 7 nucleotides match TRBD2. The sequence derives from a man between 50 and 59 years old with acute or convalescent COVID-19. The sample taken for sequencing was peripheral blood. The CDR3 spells CASSVVASGDTQYF. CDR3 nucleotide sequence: TGTGCCAGCAGCGTAGTGGCTAGCGGAGATACGCAGTATTTT.